These T cell receptor beta chains were read from a single sample in a study of CD8 T cells in Susac syndrome. TCRdb reanalysed the immunoSEQ multiplex PCR reads using MiXCR and keeps one entry per CDR3 protein. This sample carries roughly 150,000 distinct CDR3 sequences, just over 90% of them seen once, and the ten largest clones take around 0.075%. Sequencing was done on a sample of CD4+ T cells from PBMCs. These receptors came from a human donor in good health. CDR3s include the opening cysteine and the closing phenylalanine or tryptophan. Clone size, where shown, is once, few, many, or a class for clones that have expanded.

TRBV29-1 | once | CSARPGGSEKLFF
TRBV6-2/TRBV6-3 | - | CASSLRTGGGTDTQYF
TRBV5-1 | - | CASSTSGTGGGYGYTF
TRBV21-1 | - | CASSNGQGHLNEKLFF
TRBV6-2/TRBV6-3 | - | CASSYPTTTGTEAFF
TRBV5-1 | - | CASSLGGAGIDYEQYF
TRBV5-1 | - | CASRVRTGAGDTQYF
TRBV30 | - | CAWSRGPGQETQYF
TRBV5-1 | - | CASSQSTGAGNTIYF
TRBV18 | - | CASSPSLSGGPQEQFF
TRBV14 | - | CASSASLGANVLTF
TRBV20-1 | - | CSAELAGNTDTQYF
TRBV28 | - | CASSFHGASNTEAFF
TRBV3-1 | - | CASSPFLMTGGEKLFF
TRBV6-2/TRBV6-3 | - | CASSQRRNYGYTF
TRBV20-1 | - | CSAEPTTNEKLFF
TRBV10-2 | once | CASGTANTGELFF
TRBV7-2 | - | CASSLKGQTYEQYF
TRBV12-3/TRBV12-4 | - | CASSPWTSGRTDTQYF
TRBV20-1 | - | CSARATGEGETQYF